This paragraph reports one TCR beta chain. No antigen is known for it. Base-call qualities are not available, and no considerably larger clone is one nucleotide away. The data stem from a study of cytomegalovirus exposure and HLA in healthy donors (dated by TCRdb to about 2017). Some background on the complete study: In an earlier analysis of fewer than 750 of the donors, approximately 260 Gb of sequence data and some 120 million unique TCR beta sequences from roughly 180 million T cells were reported. An early release covering 500 to 750 HLA-typed donors comprised about 320 gigabases of sequencing data and roughly 85 million unique TCR sequences. Of the roughly 430 genotyped donors, over 70% fell in the genetic ancestry cluster associated with self-reported Caucasian donors. The study was designed to test whether signatures of past pathogen exposure could be identified by cataloging public T cell receptors. Using immunosequencing, the study profiled T cell repertoires from about 650 subjects and related those repertoires to cytomegalovirus serostatus. A separate validation cohort of roughly 130 different subjects was used in addition to the roughly 720-subject first cohort. To predict cytomegalovirus infection status, the study combined high-throughput TCR immunosequencing, statistical association of individual TCRs with disease status, and machine learning. In a later analysis, previously published TCR beta repertoires from 666 donors were re-analyzed and high-resolution HLA genotyping was added so that TCR occurrence patterns could be studied. The later analysis used no new phenotypic data to find candidate immune exposures, relying instead on TCR beta sequences and their occurrence across donors. To decide whether each TCR beta V gene segment behaved as functional or pseudogenic, an earlier analysis of 587 of the donors relied on high-throughput TCR beta sequencing. Alongside the repertoire data, information on donor age, sex, ethnicity and CMV serostatus was compiled. In a later genetic analysis, genome-wide SNP genotypes for about 55% of the roughly 670 donors were used, and that subset was treated as a discovery cohort. All discovery cohort repertoires had been generated on a single sequencing platform. HLA typing included class I and class II loci at four-digit resolution. Typing coverage varied by locus: roughly 629-640 donors for A, B, C, DRB1 and DQB1; approximately 520 for DQA1; approximately 610 for DPA1; more than 450 for DPB1. Because of strong linkage in the cohort, roughly five DR-DQ haplotypes were treated as single units for association and clustering. Among 300 to 450 genotyped donors of the cohort, an average of about 240,000 unique TCR beta nucleotide sequences were sequenced per donor, about a sixth of them non-productive.

In total, just over 650 healthy bone marrow donors made up the cohort. Cohort members were all nominally healthy when sampled, although unrecorded immune exposures were likely present. The donor tested CMV seronegative, placing the donor among the 350 to 400 seronegative members of the cohort. A peripheral blood sample was provided by each donor, and peripheral blood mononuclear cells were used for TCR beta sequencing. The Qiagen DNeasy Blood Extraction Kit was used to extract genomic DNA from the blood cell samples. The library came from the immunoSEQ multiplex PCR assay. A mixture of 60 forward primers for TCR Vbeta segments and 13 reverse primers for TCR Jbeta segments was used in the multiplex PCR. The CDR3 region of rearranged TCR beta genes was amplified from genomic DNA by a multiplex PCR assay. The amplified TCR beta libraries were sequenced on the Illumina HiSeq System as 87-base-pair reads. On the study's bioinformatics: In a later analysis, tens of millions of unique TCR beta chains were counted across the roughly 670 repertoires, and approximately 9.9 million of these chains were shared by at least two donors. Raw reads were error-corrected and collapsed into unique sequences with a nearest-neighbor algorithm that merged closely related sequences to remove PCR and sequencing errors. V, D and J gene segments were assigned by aligning CDR3 sequences to IMGT reference sequences. Each retained sequence needed at least a six-nucleotide match to both a V gene segment and a J gene segment. Rearrangements were classified as productive when the CDR3 lacked stop codons and remained in frame with V and J, and all other rearrangements were classified as non-productive. Following IMGT convention, CDR3 was defined as the stretch from the second conserved V-encoded cysteine up to the conserved J-encoded phenylalanine. The earlier analysis of about 500 of the donors excluded sequences that lacked an unambiguous match to a single V gene segment. In an earlier analysis of almost 600 of the donors, a V segment was called functional when productive rearrangements were above 56.7%, and segregating when the standard deviation between donors exceeded 5%. A statistical classification framework was built to diagnose cytomegalovirus status from the catalog of TCR beta chain sequences. V and J gene assignment, in a later analysis, came from comparing TCR nucleotide sequences with IMGT/GENE-DB human TR gene sequences. Using the TCRdist pipeline, a later analysis assigned CDR3 sequences along with most-parsimonious VDJ recombination scenarios. A later analysis defined each TCR beta chain by its CDR3 amino acid sequence plus V-gene family, and excluded reads lacking a unique V-gene family. To address suspected cross-contamination and a sequencing artifact, a later analysis removed around 600 highly shared, low-generation-probability nucleotide sequences. In a later analysis, a clonal expansion index for each public chain was calculated from normalized within-repertoire ranks of inferred template counts. Generation probabilities in a later analysis came from a VDJ recombination model fitted to out-of-frame rearrangements, and those results were checked against IGoR. In a later analysis, hypergeometric tests were used to score TCR-TCR, TCR-HLA and TCR-CMV co-occurrence, with a repertoire-size bias correction applied to TCR pairs. A later analysis estimated false discovery rates by permuting HLA or CMV assignments 20 times. A later analysis grouped co-occurring TCRs with DBSCAN, adding TCRdist sequence similarity when clustering within HLA-allele-positive subsets. Repertoires with fewer than 30,000 or more than 120,000 public chains were left out of co-occurrence clustering, as were about 5 repertoires with anomalous nucleotide sharing. The table was pulled from immuneACCESS by TCRdb, which kept in-frame rearrangements only. Such tables lose some clones; where checked, under half of the loss comes from unresolved V genes, and the rest has no known cause. V and J calls plus clone size are reproduced from that table; the DNA served to infer D and trimming. Counted in this sample were about 150,000 clones; roughly 60% of them appeared once. The ten biggest clones cover less than 3% of the sample.

Per the germline V gene (reference sequence), MNHEY is the CDR1 and SMNVEV is the CDR2. V sheds 4 bases and J sheds 6 bases, leaving 12 bases between their ends. Its CDR3 holds 13 amino acids, cysteine through phenylalanine. The sequence is cut down to CDR3 DNA, 39 bases in frame from base 1. Study-wide findings and limitations: Some IMGT-functional V segments, including TRBV6-2 and TRBV6-3, could not be told apart with the 87-base-pair reads, so those segments were excluded. Immune exposure information for the cohort was limited to CMV serostatus. The study gave a list of roughly 150 TCR beta chains associated with cytomegalovirus. V-gene and J-gene trimming of TCR beta chains was associated with a missense DCLRE1C variant in a later genetic analysis, and the association was replicated in an independent cohort. Three of the identified cytomegalovirus-associated TCR beta chains were confirmed in vitro to be specific for cytomegalovirus antigens. Because counts were too low, fewer than 20 rarely observed V segments, including chromosome 9 orphons, were excluded from the earlier analysis of a few hundred of the donors. This cohort had only TCR beta chains sequenced, and the lack of alpha or paired-chain data limited which features could be detected. Because some donors lacked HLA typing at each locus, the association tests relied only on the typed subset. The presence/absence analyses assumed that sequencing depth was roughly uniform across donors, and that assumption may not be true. In a later analysis, several top co-occurrence clusters were reported to appear linked to parvovirus B19, influenza, CMV and Epstein-Barr virus. The authors suggested that the approach could potentially be extended to other disease states and immunological phenotypes. The classifier was reported to diagnose cytomegalovirus status with high specificity and sensitivity in both the original and validation cohorts. A group of highly shared sequence variants was considered likely to be a technical artifact of the sequencing pipeline. Linkage disequilibrium might explain the correlated functional status among segregating V segments, but an unknown experimental factor could not be excluded. Specific HLA alleles were associated with over 15,000 TCR beta sequences at a false discovery rate of 0.05 in a later analysis. Most CMV-associated TCR beta chains appeared to be HLA-restricted in a later analysis, and the HLA associations seemed to be driven largely by CMV exposure. In a later analysis, the rate of TCR association differed among HLA loci, with DRB1 alleles having the most associated TCRs and HLA-C alleles having the fewest. Strong co-occurrence of HLA alleles, especially DR and DQ, made assigning TCR associations to individual alleles difficult. In a later genetic analysis, fewer N-insertions in productive TCRs were reported among donors in an Asian-associated ancestry cluster than the approximately 670-donor mean. A later analysis found that HLA-associated TCR beta chains were more clonally expanded and had lower generation probabilities than equally common non-associated chains. Most TCR sequences were observed very rarely across donors, whereas some public TCRs were present in many individuals. Broadly in line with IMGT annotations, most TCR beta V segments showed up in productive rearrangements about 87% or about 30% of the time in an earlier analysis of a few hundred of the donors. A further reported finding was that TCR beta sequences accurately predicted the HLA-A and HLA-B alleles for most subjects in the first cohort.

The sequencing input was PBMCs. The chain joins TRBV27 to TRBJ1-1, and possibly TRBD1, on 5 matching bases. This receptor was identified in a middle-aged woman in good health and CMV-seronegative. The CDR3 loop reads CASSSWPGAEAFF. The base sequence is TGTGCCAGCAGTTCCTGGCCGGGGGCTGAAGCTTTCTTT.